This T cell receptor beta chain appears in the sequencing data of a study of T-cell memory formation after mild COVID-19. The wider study: The TCR clusters were mostly specific to one donor. Study-wide points: Researchers report contracting CD4+ clones mostly in CM and EM, with CD8+ clones in EMRA. What remained unconfirmed was the SARS-CoV-2 specificity of second-wave clones peaking on day 37.

The germline V gene encodes CDR1 MNHEY and CDR2 SVGAGI. The CDR3 runs 12 residues. V gave up 7 bases and J gave up 3 bases, with 8 bases separating them. In this sample, this clonotype turned up a few times. Its antigen is not identified. TCRdb reprocessed the 5' RACE reads with MiXCR, giving one entry per CDR3 protein. Of 200,000 to 250,000 distinct CDR3 sequences detected, around 10% appear once; the ten largest clones hold 22%. This receptor was obtained from a man in his late teens or twenties who had mild COVID-19 (a few samples of this study predate the infection). Cell type and time point are not known. Source material: PBMCs or a T cell subset sorted from them (not recorded which). The chain recombines TRBV6-5 with TRBJ2-3; D not resolved. The CDR3 DNA follows: TGTGCCAGCAAGTCGGCTACAGATACGCAGTATTTT. This gives the protein CASKSATDTQYF.